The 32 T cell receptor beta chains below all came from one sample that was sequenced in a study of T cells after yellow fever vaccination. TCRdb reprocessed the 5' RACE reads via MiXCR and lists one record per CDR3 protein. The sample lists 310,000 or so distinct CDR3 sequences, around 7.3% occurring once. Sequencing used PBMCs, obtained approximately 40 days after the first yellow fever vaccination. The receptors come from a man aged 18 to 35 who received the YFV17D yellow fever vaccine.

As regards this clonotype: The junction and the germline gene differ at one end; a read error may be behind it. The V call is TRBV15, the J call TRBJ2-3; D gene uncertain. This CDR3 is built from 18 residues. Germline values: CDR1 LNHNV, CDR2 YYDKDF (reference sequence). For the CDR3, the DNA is TGTGCCACCAGCCAATCACCCGGTGACTCTCAAAGCAGAGATACGCAGTATTTT. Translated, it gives CATSQSPGDSQSRDTQYF.

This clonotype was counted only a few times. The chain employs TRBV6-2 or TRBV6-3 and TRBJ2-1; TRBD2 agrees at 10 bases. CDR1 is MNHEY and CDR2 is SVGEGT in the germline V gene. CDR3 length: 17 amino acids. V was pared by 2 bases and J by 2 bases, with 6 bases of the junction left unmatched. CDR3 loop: CASSYLAGAPTYNEQFF. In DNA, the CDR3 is TGTGCCAGCAGTTACCTAGCGGGGGCCCCTACCTACAATGAGCAGTTCTTC.

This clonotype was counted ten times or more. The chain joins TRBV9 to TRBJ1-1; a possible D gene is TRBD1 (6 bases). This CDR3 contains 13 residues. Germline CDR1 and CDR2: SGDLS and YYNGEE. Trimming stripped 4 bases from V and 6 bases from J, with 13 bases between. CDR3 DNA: TGTGCCAGCAGCAAAGGGGGGGGCCCTGAAGCTTTCTTT. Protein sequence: CASSKGGGPEAFF.

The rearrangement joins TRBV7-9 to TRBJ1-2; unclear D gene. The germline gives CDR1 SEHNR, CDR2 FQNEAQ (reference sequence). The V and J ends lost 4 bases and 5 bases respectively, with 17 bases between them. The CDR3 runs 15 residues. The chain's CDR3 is CASSSGGRGWYGYTF. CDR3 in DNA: TGTGCCAGCAGCTCCGGCGGCCGGGGATGGTATGGCTACACCTTC. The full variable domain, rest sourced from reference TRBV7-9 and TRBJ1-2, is DTGVSQNPRHKITKRGQNVTFRCDPISEHNRLYWYRQTLGQGPEFLTYFQNEAQLEKSRLLSDRFSAERPKGSFSTLEIQRTEQGDSAMYLCASSSGGRGWYGYTFGSGTRLTVV.

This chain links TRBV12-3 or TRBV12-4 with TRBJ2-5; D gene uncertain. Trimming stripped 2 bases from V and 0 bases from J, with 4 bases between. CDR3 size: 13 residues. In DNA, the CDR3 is TGTGCCAGCAGTTTAACCTACCAAGAGACCCAGTACTTC. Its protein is CASSLTYQETQYF.

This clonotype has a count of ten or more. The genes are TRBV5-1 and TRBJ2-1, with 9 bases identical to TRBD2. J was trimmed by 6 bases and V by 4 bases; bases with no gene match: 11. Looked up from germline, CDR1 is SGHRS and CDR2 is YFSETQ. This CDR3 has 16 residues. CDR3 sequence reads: CASSPRPGGGGNEQFF. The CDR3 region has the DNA TGCGCCAGCAGCCCCCGTCCCGGCGGGGGGGGCAATGAGCAGTTCTTC.

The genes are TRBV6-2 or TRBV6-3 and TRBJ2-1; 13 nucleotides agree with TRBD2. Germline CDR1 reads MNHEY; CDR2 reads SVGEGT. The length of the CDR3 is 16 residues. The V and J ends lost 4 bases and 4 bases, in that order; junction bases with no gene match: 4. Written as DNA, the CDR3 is TGTGCCAGCAGTTCCTGGACTAGCGGGGGTTACAATGAGCAGTTCTTC. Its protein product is CASSSWTSGGYNEQFF.

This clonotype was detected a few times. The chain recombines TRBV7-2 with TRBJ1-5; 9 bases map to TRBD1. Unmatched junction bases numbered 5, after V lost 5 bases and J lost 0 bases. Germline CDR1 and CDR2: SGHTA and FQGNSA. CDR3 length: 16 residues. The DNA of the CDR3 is TGTGCCAGCAGCCCGGGGACAGGGTATAGCAATCAGCCCCAGCATTTT. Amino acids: CASSPGTGYSNQPQHF.

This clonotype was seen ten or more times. CDR3 coding DNA: TGCGCCAGCAGCCCGAAGGGACCCAACAATGAGCAGTTCTTC. Translation gives CASSPKGPNNEQFF. The V and J genes are TRBV5-1 and TRBJ2-1, with D perhaps matching TRBD1 or TRBD2 (5 bases each). The CDR3 loop spans 14 amino acids. Germline V gene sequence: CDR1 SGHRS, CDR2 YFSETQ. V dropped 4 bases and J dropped 5 bases, with 13 bases sitting between them.

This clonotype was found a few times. The CDR3 region has the DNA TGTGCCAGCAGCCCCAGTTGGGGGTGGTCCGGGGAGCTGTTTTTT. Translation gives CASSPSWGWSGELFF. The V call is TRBV27, the J call TRBJ2-2; TRBD1 or TRBD2 may be the D gene (5 bases each). Germline V gene lookup returns CDR1 MNHEY and CDR2 SMNVEV (reference sequence). The CDR3 contains 15 residues. V was clipped by 6 bases and J by 6 bases, with 17 bases between them.

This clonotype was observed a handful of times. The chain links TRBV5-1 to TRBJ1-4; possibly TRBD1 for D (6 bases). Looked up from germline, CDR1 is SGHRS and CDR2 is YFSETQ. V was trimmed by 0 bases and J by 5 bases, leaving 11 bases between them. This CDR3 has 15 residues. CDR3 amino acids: CASSLEGVPNEKLFF. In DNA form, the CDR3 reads TGCGCCAGCAGCTTGGAGGGGGTTCCGAATGAAAAACTGTTTTTT.

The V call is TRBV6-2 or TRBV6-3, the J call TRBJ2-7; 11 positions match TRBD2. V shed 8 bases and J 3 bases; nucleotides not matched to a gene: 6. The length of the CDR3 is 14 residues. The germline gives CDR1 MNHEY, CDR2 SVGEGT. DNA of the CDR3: TGTGCCAGCCATAGCGGGGGGGCCGTCTACGAGCAGTACGTC. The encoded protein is CASHSGGAVYEQYV.

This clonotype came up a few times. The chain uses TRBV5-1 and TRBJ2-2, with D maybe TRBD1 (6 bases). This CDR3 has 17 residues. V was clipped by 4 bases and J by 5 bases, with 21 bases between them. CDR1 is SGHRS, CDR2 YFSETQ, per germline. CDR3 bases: TGCGCCAGCAGCCCACGGCCAGGGGCCCCGGGGACCGGGGAGCTGTTTTTT. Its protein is CASSPRPGAPGTGELFF. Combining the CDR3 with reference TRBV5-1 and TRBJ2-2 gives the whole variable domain KAGVTQTPRYLIKTRGQQVTLSCSPISGHRSVSWYQQTPGQGLQFLFEYFSETQRNKGNFPGRFSGRQFSNSRSEMNVSTLELGDSALYLCASSPRPGAPGTGELFFGEGSRLTVL.

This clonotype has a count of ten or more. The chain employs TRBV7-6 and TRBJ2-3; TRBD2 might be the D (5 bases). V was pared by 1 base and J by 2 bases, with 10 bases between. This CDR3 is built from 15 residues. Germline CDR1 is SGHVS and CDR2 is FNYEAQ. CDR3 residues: CASSLGQRYTDTQYF. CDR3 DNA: TGTGCCAGCAGCTTAGGCCAGCGGTACACAGATACGCAGTATTTT. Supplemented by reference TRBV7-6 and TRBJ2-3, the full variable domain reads GAGVSQSPRYKVTKRGQDVALRCDPISGHVSLYWYRQALGQGPEFLTYFNYEAQQDKSGLPNDRFSAERPEGSISTLTIQRTEQRDSAMYRCASSLGQRYTDTQYFGPGTRLTVL.

The DNA for the CDR3 is TGTGCCAGCAGCCTGGGACAGGGGGCTGGCGATGAGCAGTTCTTC. Protein product: CASSLGQGAGDEQFF. V is TRBV12-3 or TRBV12-4 and J is TRBJ2-1, with 12 bases lining up with TRBD1. Trimming cost V 6 bases and J 8 bases; bases outside gene matches: 8. The CDR3 covers 15 residues.

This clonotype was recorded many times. The CDR3 nucleotides read TGTGCCAGCTCCGAGACACTTTACACCGGGGAGCTGTTTTTT. Amino acid sequence: CASSETLYTGELFF. This chain links TRBV18 with TRBJ2-2; D is ambiguous. CDR3 size: 14 residues. The germline gives CDR1 KGHSH, CDR2 LQKENI. V dropped 6 bases and J dropped 3 bases, with 11 bases sitting between them.

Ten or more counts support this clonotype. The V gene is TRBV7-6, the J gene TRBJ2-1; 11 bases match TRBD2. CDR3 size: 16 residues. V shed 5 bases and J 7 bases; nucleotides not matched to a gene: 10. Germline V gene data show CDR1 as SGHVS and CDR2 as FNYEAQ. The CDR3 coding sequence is TGTGCCAGCAGCGGTAACCCTAGCGGGGGGTGGAATGAGCAGTTCTTC. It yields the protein CASSGNPSGGWNEQFF.

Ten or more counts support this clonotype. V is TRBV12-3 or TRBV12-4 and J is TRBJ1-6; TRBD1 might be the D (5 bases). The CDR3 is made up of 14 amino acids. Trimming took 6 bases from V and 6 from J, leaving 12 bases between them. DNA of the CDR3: TGTGCCAGCAGCCCGACAGCCACTAATTCACCCCTCCACTTT. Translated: CASSPTATNSPLHF.

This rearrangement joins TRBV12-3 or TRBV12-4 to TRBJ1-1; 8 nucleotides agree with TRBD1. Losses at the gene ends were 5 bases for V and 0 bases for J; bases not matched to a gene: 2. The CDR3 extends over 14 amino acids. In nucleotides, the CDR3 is TGTGCCAGCAGTCGGGACAGGATGAACACTGAAGCTTTCTTT. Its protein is CASSRDRMNTEAFF.

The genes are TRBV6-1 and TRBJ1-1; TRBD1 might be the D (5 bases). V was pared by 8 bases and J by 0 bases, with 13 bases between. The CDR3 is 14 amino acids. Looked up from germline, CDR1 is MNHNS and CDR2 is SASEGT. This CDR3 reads CASQSRGLNTEAFF. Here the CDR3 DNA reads TGTGCCAGCCAAAGTAGGGGTCTGAACACTGAAGCTTTCTTT.

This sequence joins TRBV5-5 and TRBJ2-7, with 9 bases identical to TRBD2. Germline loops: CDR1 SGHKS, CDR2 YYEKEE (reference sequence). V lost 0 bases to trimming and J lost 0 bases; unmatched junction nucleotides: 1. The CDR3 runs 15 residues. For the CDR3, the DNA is TGTGCCAGCAGCTTGGTAGCGGGGGACTCCTACGAGCAGTACTTC. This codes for CASSLVAGDSYEQYF.

The CDR3: CASSLEASGGEGFF. The CDR3 nucleotides are TGTGCCAGCAGCTTAGAGGCTAGCGGGGGAGAGGGGTTCTTC. V gene TRBV7-8 combines with J gene TRBJ2-1; TRBD2 matches at 10 bases. CDR3 length: 14 residues. The ends lost 1 base at V and 15 bases at J; junction bases unmatched: 9. The germline gives CDR1 SGHVS, CDR2 FQNEAQ.

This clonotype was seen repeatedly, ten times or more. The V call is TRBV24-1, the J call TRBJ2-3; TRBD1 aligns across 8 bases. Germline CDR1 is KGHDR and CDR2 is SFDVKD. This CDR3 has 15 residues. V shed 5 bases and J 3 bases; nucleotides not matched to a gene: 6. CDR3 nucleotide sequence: TGTGCCACCAGTGGTTTCAGGGGGCTGACAGATACGCAGTATTTT. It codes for CATSGFRGLTDTQYF.

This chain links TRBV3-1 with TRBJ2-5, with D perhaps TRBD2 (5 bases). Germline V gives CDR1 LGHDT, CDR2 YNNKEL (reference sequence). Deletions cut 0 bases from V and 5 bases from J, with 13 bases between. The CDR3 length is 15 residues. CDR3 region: CASSQEGVYPETQYF. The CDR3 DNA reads TGTGCCAGCAGCCAAGAGGGAGTATACCCGGAGACCCAGTACTTC.

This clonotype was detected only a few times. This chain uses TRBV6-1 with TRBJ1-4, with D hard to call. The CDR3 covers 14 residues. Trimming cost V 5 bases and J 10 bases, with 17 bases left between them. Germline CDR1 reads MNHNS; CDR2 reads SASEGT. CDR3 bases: TGTGCCAGCAGTCGACACGGCCGCGAAATAAAACTGTTTTTT. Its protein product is CASSRHGREIKLFF.

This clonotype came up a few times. CDR3 loop: CASSRAGTGGYQTQYF. The CDR3 nucleotides are TGTGCCAGCAGCCGCGCCGGGACAGGGGGATATCAGACCCAGTACTTC. J is TRBJ2-5 and V is TRBV7-2; 11 bases are shared with TRBD1. J lost 6 bases, V lost 5 bases, and 11 bases had no gene match. The CDR3 has 16 amino acids. In germline, CDR1 is SGHTA, CDR2 FQGNSA.

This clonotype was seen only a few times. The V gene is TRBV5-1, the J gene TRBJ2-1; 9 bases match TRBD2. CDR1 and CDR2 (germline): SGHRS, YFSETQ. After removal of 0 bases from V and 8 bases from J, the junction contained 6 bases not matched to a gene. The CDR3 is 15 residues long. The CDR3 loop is CASSLVLSGGYEQFF. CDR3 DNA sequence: TGCGCCAGCAGCTTGGTTCTGAGCGGGGGGTATGAGCAGTTCTTC.

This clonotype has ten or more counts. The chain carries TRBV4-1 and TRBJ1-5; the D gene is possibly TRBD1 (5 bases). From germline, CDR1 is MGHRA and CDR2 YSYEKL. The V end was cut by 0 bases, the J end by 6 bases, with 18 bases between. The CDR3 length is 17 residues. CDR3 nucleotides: TGCGCCAGCAGCCAAGATCCAAAGGGAGGGGTTCGTCAGCCCCAGCATTTT. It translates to CASSQDPKGGVRQPQHF.

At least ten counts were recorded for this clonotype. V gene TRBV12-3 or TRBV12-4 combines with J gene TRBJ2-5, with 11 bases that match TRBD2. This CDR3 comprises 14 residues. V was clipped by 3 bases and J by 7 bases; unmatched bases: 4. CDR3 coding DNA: TGTGCCAGCAGTTTTAGCGGGGGGGACGGGACCCAGTACTTC. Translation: CASSFSGGDGTQYF.

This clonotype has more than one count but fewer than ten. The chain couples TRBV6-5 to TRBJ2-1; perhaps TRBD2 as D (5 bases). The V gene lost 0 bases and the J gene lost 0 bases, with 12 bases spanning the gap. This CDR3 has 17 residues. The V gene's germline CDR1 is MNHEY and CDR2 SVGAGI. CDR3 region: CASSYSRERSSYNEQFF. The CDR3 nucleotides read TGTGCCAGCAGTTACTCGAGGGAAAGGAGCTCCTACAATGAGCAGTTCTTC.

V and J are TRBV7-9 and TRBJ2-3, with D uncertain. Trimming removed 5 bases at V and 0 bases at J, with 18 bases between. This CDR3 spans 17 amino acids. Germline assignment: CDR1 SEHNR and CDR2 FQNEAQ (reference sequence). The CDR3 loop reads CASSPPALGSSTDTQYF. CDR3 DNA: TGTGCCAGCAGCCCGCCCGCTCTAGGGTCAAGCACAGATACGCAGTATTTT.

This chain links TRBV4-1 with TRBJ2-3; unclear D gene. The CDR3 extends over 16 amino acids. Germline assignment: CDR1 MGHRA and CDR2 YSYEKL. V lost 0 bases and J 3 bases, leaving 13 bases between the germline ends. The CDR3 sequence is CASSQESGLETDTQYF. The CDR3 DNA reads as TGCGCCAGCAGCCAAGAATCCGGCCTCGAAACAGATACGCAGTATTTT.